This T cell receptor beta chain was captured by sequencing in a study of blood T cell repertoires in COVID-19. The repertoire was sequenced with immunoSEQ multiplex PCR; TCRdb's copy has only in-frame clones and lacks some. This repertoire shows approximately 230,000 clones, about 91% found once; its top ten account for 5% to 6.5%. Seattle enrolled patients during active infection and tracked them longitudinally. The CDR3 sequence is 12 residues long. Germline-derived CDR1 and CDR2 are SQVTM and ANQGSEA. The ends lost 7 bases at V and 2 bases at J; junction bases unmatched: 3. Material for sequencing was peripheral blood. The TCR originated in a young woman with COVID-19, enrolled during active disease. The V gene is TRBV29-1, the J gene TRBJ1-1; 8 bases map to TRBD1. CDR3 nucleotides: TGCAGCGCCGACAGGGGTAACACTGAAGCTTTCTTT. Translation: CSADRGNTEAFF.